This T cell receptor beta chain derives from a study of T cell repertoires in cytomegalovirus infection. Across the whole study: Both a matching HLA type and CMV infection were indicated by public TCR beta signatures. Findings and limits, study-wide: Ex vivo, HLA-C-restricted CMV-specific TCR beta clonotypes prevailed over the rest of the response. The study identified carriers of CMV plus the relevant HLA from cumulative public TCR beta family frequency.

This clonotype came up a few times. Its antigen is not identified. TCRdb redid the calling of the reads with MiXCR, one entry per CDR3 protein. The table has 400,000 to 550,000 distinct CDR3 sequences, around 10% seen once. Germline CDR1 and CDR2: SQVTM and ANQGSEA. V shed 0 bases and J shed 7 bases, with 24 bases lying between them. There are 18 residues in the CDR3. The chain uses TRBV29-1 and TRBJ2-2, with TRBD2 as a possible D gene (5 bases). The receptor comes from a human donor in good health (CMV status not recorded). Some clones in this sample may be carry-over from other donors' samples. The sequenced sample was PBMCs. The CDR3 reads CSVEDPHLSTVEGGELFF. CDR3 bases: TGCAGCGTTGAAGATCCGCACCTCTCAACCGTCGAGGGCGGGGAGCTGTTTTTT.